This T cell receptor beta chain derives from a study of blood T cell repertoires in COVID-19. Study overall: The samples span acute and convalescent COVID-19 from the United States, Italy and Spain.

In the source study's methods: Nucleated cell counts were estimated from reference gene primer amplification. Data came from immunoSEQ multiplex PCR; TCRdb stores just in-frame clones and leaves some out. D and trimming come from the DNA, and the V and J calls and clone size come from that table. This sample has fewer than 85,000 clones, with 88% found just once. V was clipped by 6 bases and J by 5 bases, with 16 bases between them. In germline, CDR1 is SGHAT, CDR2 FQNNGV. The CDR3 sequence is 15 residues long. The chain links TRBV11-2 to TRBJ1-4; a weak D match, TRBD1 (6 bases). This TCR came from a human donor in a cohort sampled during active COVID-19. Input material: peripheral blood. The CDR3 loop is CASSQQTGINEKLFF. The CDR3 DNA reads TGTGCCAGCAGTCAACAAACAGGGATAAATGAAAAACTGTTTTTT.